One and the same sample provided the 22 T cell receptor beta chains below, sequenced in a study of Graves' ophthalmopathy and Graves' hyperthyroidism. RNA transcripts were the source from which TCR beta CDR3 regions were amplified. The library came from an HTBI-primed first-round RT-PCR and a second-round multiplex PCR. In TCRdb, the multiplex PCR reads were re-called with MiXCR into one record per CDR3 protein. This sample has 350,000 to 450,000 distinct CDR3 sequences; 15% to 20% occur once, and the top ten carry 1.5% to 2%. The sequencing input was peripheral blood. The receptors originated from a woman aged 18-29 years with Graves' ophthalmopathy.

The chain carries TRBV9 and TRBJ1-2, with 10 bases matching TRBD1. Germline V gene data show CDR1 as SGDLS and CDR2 as YYNGEE. The CDR3 has 14 residues. Germline trimming cut 3 bases from V and 4 bases from J; bases unmatched to any gene: 3. The CDR3 loop reads CASSEGQGTYGYTF. CDR3 DNA: TGTGCCAGCAGCGAGGGACAGGGGACCTATGGCTACACCTTC.

The chain recombines TRBV5-1 with TRBJ2-5; TRBD2 might be the D (7 bases). CDR3 length: 15 residues. Trimming removed 1 base from V and 3 bases from J, with 13 bases in between. CDR1 SGHRS and CDR2 YFSETQ come from the germline V gene. The CDR3, as DNA: TGCGCCAGCAGCTTGCGGGGGGCATTCGAAGAGACCCAGTACTTC. Translated, it gives CASSLRGAFEETQYF.

This clonotype was seen ten or more times. The chain has TRBV7-3 and TRBJ1-2; D is unresolved. Trimming removed 1 base from V and 7 bases from J, with 16 bases in between. The length of the CDR3 is 15 residues. Germline CDR1 is SGHTA and CDR2 is FQGTGA. CDR3 sequence reads: CASSLMGSVGAGYTF. The CDR3 nucleotides read TGTGCCAGCAGCTTAATGGGGAGTGTGGGCGCTGGCTACACCTTC.

In its sample, this clonotype was seen many times. The genes are TRBV12-3 or TRBV12-4 and TRBJ2-5, with D uncertain. V lost 3 bases and J lost 7, with 6 bases in between. The CDR3 is 11 amino acids. CDR3 in amino acids: CASSLERTQYF. The CDR3 region has the DNA TGTGCCAGCAGTTTGGAAAGGACCCAGTACTTC.

This clonotype occurred many times. The chain carries TRBV18 and TRBJ2-7; 9 nucleotides agree with TRBD1. The CDR3 contains 16 residues. J lost 5 bases, V lost 0 bases, and 8 bases had no gene match. Germline loops: CDR1 KGHSH, CDR2 LQKENI. As DNA, the CDR3 is TGTGCCAGCTCACCACCCCGGACAGGGGCTTGGAACGAGCAGTACTTC. This translates into CASSPPRTGAWNEQYF.

This clonotype was observed at least ten times. The chain links TRBV6-2 or TRBV6-3 to TRBJ2-7; D unclear. The V gene lost 3 bases and the J gene lost 2 bases, with 14 bases spanning the gap. CDR1 and CDR2 (germline): MNHEY, SVGEGT. This CDR3 comprises 15 residues. This CDR3 reads CASSYRSFPPYEQYF. CDR3 DNA sequence: TGTGCCAGCAGTTATAGGAGTTTTCCACCCTACGAGCAGTACTTC.

This clonotype came up a few times. The chain employs TRBV20-1 and TRBJ2-5, with D perhaps matching TRBD2 (5 bases). This CDR3 is built from 12 residues. Trimming cost V 6 bases and J 3 bases, with 11 bases left between them. Germline CDR1 reads DFQATT; CDR2 reads SNEGSKA (reference sequence). The CDR3 sequence is CSALVGEETQYF. The CDR3 nucleotides are TGCAGTGCCCTGGTCGGGGAAGAGACCCAGTACTTC.

This clonotype was detected many times. This rearrangement joins TRBV12-3 or TRBV12-4 to TRBJ2-7; D unresolved. Trimming removed 7 bases at V and 4 bases at J, with 17 bases between. There are 14 residues in the CDR3. CDR3 in amino acids: CASTVRAAAYEQYF. CDR3 in DNA: TGTGCCAGCACCGTCCGGGCTGCTGCTTACGAGCAGTACTTC.

At least ten counts were recorded for this clonotype. The V and J genes are TRBV11-2 and TRBJ2-4; D remains unclear. V was trimmed by 0 bases and J by 3 bases, leaving 6 bases between them. The CDR3 is made up of 14 amino acids. Germline CDR1 is SGHAT and CDR2 is FQNNGV. The CDR3: CASSLDFGKNIQYF. The CDR3 coding sequence is TGTGCCAGCAGCTTAGACTTTGGCAAAAACATTCAGTACTTC. Full variable domain (rest looked up from reference TRBV11-2 and TRBJ2-4): EAGVAQSPRYKIIEKRQSVAFWCNPISGHATLYWYQQILGQGPKLLIQFQNNGVVDDSQLPKDRFSAERLKGVDSTLKIQPAKLEDSAVYLCASSLDFGKNIQYFGAGTRLSVL.

Many counts were recorded for this clonotype. V and J are TRBV14 and TRBJ1-3; a possible D gene is TRBD1 (5 bases). The ends were cut back, 0 bases at V and 4 bases at J, with 19 bases in the middle. The CDR3 has 18 amino acids. CDR1 and CDR2 from the germline V gene are SGHDN and FVKESK. Here the CDR3 DNA reads TGTGCCAGCAGCCAAGATCGTCAGGGTTTTCGAGGGGGAAACACCATATATTTT. Encoded protein: CASSQDRQGFRGGNTIYF.

The chain links TRBV6-5 to TRBJ2-2; D may correspond to TRBD1 or TRBD2 (5 bases each). The CDR3 sequence is 16 residues long. Germline assignment: CDR1 MNHEY and CDR2 SVGAGI. With 0 bases removed from V and 8 bases from J, the gap between germline ends came to 16 bases. CDR3 region: CASSYSTGTSRGELFF. Here the CDR3 DNA reads TGTGCCAGCAGTTACTCGACCGGGACCTCAAGAGGGGAGCTGTTTTTT.

This clonotype was observed at least ten times. V usage is TRBV19 and J usage is TRBJ1-5; no firm D call. The CDR3 loop spans 13 amino acids. Trimming took 2 bases from V and 5 from J, leaving 7 bases between them. Germline CDR1 LNHDA, CDR2 SQIVND (reference sequence). CDR3 amino acids: CASSILPHQPQHF. The CDR3 nucleotides read TGTGCCAGTAGTATACTCCCACATCAGCCCCAGCATTTT.

This clonotype was seen ten or more times. The V and J genes are TRBV6-1 and TRBJ1-5, with 7 bases fitting TRBD1. There are 14 residues in the CDR3. The trim removed 1 base at V and 10 bases at J, leaving 7 bases unmatched. Germline V CDR1 and CDR2: MNHNS, SASEGT. The CDR3 reads CASSEVEGTAPQHF. The DNA for the CDR3 is TGTGCCAGCAGTGAAGTAGAGGGGACAGCTCCCCAGCATTTT.

The chain links TRBV18 to TRBJ2-7, with 9 bases identical to TRBD1. The ends lost 3 bases at V and 5 bases at J; junction bases unmatched: 5. Germline-derived CDR1 and CDR2 are KGHSH and LQKENI. The length of the CDR3 is 14 residues. DNA of the CDR3: TGTGCCAGCTCACCCCGGACAGGGGATCACGAGCAGTACTTC. Translating gives CASSPRTGDHEQYF. Using reference TRBV18 and TRBJ2-7 for the parts outside the CDR3, the full variable domain is NAGVMQNPRHLVRRRGQEARLRCSPMKGHSHVYWYRQLPEEGLKFMVYLQKENIIDESGMPKERFSAEFPKEGPSILRIQQVVRGDSAAYFCASSPRTGDHEQYFGPGTRLTVT.

This clonotype appeared many times. The chain uses TRBV5-5 and TRBJ2-2; 10 bases align to TRBD1. The CDR3 is 16 residues long. Germline V gives CDR1 SGHKS, CDR2 YYEKEE (reference sequence). V lost 3 bases and J lost 6; bases outside the gene matches: 8. CDR3 loop: CASSYPGQGFPGELFF. The CDR3 nucleotides are TGTGCCAGCAGCTATCCGGGACAGGGGTTCCCCGGGGAGCTGTTTTTT.

This chain links TRBV6-5 with TRBJ1-1; D is ambiguous. The length of the CDR3 is 15 residues. Germline values: CDR1 MNHEY, CDR2 SVGAGI. V lost 2 bases, J lost 0 bases, and 10 bases lay in between. The CDR3 bases are TGTGCCAGCAGTTACATCGGCACCATGAACACTGAAGCTTTCTTT. It specifies CASSYIGTMNTEAFF.

The chain couples TRBV6-2 or TRBV6-3 to TRBJ1-1; 8 nucleotides agree with TRBD1. The junction had 10 bases not matched to a gene; V was cut back by 4 bases and J by 0 bases. CDR3 length: 17 residues. Germline lookup yields CDR1 MNHEY and CDR2 SVGEGT. The CDR3 region is CASSWGRGLGMNTEAFF. The CDR3 region has the DNA TGTGCCAGCAGTTGGGGCAGGGGGCTCGGTATGAACACTGAAGCTTTCTTT.

The chain employs TRBV11-2 and TRBJ1-3, with a possible D match to TRBD1 (6 bases). This CDR3 is built from 17 residues. The germline V and J ends were trimmed by 2 bases and 1 base, with 15 bases remaining between them. Germline V lookup: CDR1 SGHAT, CDR2 FQNNGV. The CDR3 bases are TGTGCCAGCAGCTTAAGGTTCCTACAGGGATCTGGAAACACCATATATTTT. Translating gives CASSLRFLQGSGNTIYF.

Many counts were recorded for this clonotype. The CDR3 nucleotides are TGTGCCAGCAGCCCCGGTGTGTCCCGGGGGAACGAGCAGTACTTC. Residues: CASSPGVSRGNEQYF. The rearrangement joins TRBV13 to TRBJ2-7; a possible D gene is TRBD2 (6 bases). V gave up 5 bases and J gave up 5 bases, with 19 bases separating them. Germline values: CDR1 PRHDT, CDR2 FYEKMQ (reference sequence). The CDR3 totals 15 residues.

Ten or more counts support this clonotype. The J gene is TRBJ2-7, the V gene TRBV20-1; a possible D gene is TRBD2 (7 bases). The CDR3 has 16 amino acids. Trimming left V 0 bases short and J 0 bases short, with 15 bases between. The germline gives CDR1 DFQATT, CDR2 SNEGSKA (reference sequence). CDR3 loop: CSARDFGGGDSYEQYF. In DNA, the CDR3 is TGCAGTGCTAGAGATTTCGGAGGGGGGGACTCCTACGAGCAGTACTTC.

This clonotype was recorded many times. V is TRBV6-4 and J is TRBJ1-1, with D unresolved. The CDR3 has 10 amino acids. Deletions cut 6 bases from V and 5 bases from J, with 4 bases between. Germline-derived CDR1 and CDR2 are MRHNA and SNTAGT. The CDR3 loop is CASRRTEAFF. The CDR3 region has the DNA TGTGCCAGCAGAAGGACTGAAGCTTTCTTT.

This clonotype appeared many times. This sequence joins TRBV11-3 and TRBJ1-5; D ambiguous. The V end lost 4 bases, the J end lost 3 bases, and 16 bases lay between the germline ends. Germline CDR1 and CDR2: SGHNT and YENEEA. There are 16 residues in the CDR3. The CDR3 DNA is TGTGCCAGCAGCTCCATGAAGGAGCGACTCAATCAGCCCCAGCATTTT. Its protein product is CASSSMKERLNQPQHF. Complete variable domain (other parts from reference TRBV11-3 and TRBJ1-5): EAGVVQSPRYKIIEKKQPVAFWCNPISGHNTLYWYLQNLGQGPELLIRYENEEAVDDSQLPKDRFSAERLKGVDSTLKIQPAELGDSAVYLCASSSMKERLNQPQHFGDGTRLSIL.